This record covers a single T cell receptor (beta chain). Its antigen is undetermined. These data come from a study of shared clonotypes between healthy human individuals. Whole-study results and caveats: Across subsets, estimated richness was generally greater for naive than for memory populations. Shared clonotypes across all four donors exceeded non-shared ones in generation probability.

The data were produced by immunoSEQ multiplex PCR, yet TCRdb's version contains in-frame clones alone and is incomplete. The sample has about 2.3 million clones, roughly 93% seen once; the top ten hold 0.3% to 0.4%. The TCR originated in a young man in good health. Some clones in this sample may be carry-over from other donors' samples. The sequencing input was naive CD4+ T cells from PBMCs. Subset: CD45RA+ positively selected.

The CDR3 DNA reads TGCGCCAGCAGCCTGGAGGCTAGCGGGGGCTACGAGCAGTACTTC. Translated, it gives CASSLEASGGYEQYF. V is TRBV5-1 and J is TRBJ2-7, with 10 positions matching TRBD2. The CDR3 has 15 amino acids. Trimming at V came to 4 bases and at J to 3 bases, leaving 7 bases not matched to a gene. Germline V gives CDR1 SGHRS, CDR2 YFSETQ. The whole variable domain, remainder taken from reference TRBV5-1 and TRBJ2-7, is KAGVTQTPRYLIKTRGQQVTLSCSPISGHRSVSWYQQTPGQGLQFLFEYFSETQRNKGNFPGRFSGRQFSNSRSEMNVSTLELGDSALYLCASSLEASGGYEQYFGPGTRLTVT.